The next 5 T cell receptor beta chains were all read from a single sample in a study of cytomegalovirus exposure and HLA in healthy donors. A multiplex PCR was run with 60 Vbeta primers and 13 Jbeta primers. Method: immunoSEQ multiplex PCR; TCRdb's copy keeps in-frame clones and lacks some. Among 95,000 to 150,000 clones listed, nearly 80% were seen once. Source material: PBMCs. All receptors come from a woman in her 30s in good health and CMV-seropositive.

V usage is TRBV5-1 and J usage is TRBJ2-7; perhaps TRBD1 as D (6 bases). The length of the CDR3 is 14 residues. V was shortened by 3 bases and J by 4 bases, with 14 bases between the two germline ends. Looked up from germline, CDR1 is SGHRS and CDR2 is YFSETQ. The CDR3 DNA is TGCGCCAGCAGCTCGGCTTCGCAGGGGTACGAGCAGTACTTC. Residues: CASSSASQGYEQYF.

This clone was seen more than once but under ten times. The J gene is TRBJ1-6, the V gene TRBV27; D gene unclear. V lost 3 bases to trimming and J lost 0 bases, with 12 bases between them. The CDR3 extends over 17 amino acids. Germline V CDR1 and CDR2: MNHEY, SMNVEV (reference sequence). The CDR3 DNA reads as TGTGCCAGCAGTTTCTCCCCGGCTAGCTCCTATAATTCACCCCTCCACTTT. It specifies CASSFSPASSYNSPLHF.

This clone has just a few counts. This chain links TRBV7-9 with TRBJ1-2; D perhaps matches TRBD1 (6 bases). There are 13 residues in the CDR3. The germline gives CDR1 SEHNR, CDR2 FQNEAQ (reference sequence). CDR3 in amino acids: CSNDRPDNYGYTF. Here the CDR3 DNA reads TGTTCCAACGACAGGCCCGATAACTATGGCTACACCTTC.

This rearrangement joins TRBV6-1 to TRBJ2-2, with D uncertain. This CDR3 has 13 residues. Germline CDR1 MNHNS, CDR2 SASEGT. The ends were cut back, 2 bases at V and 5 bases at J, with 6 bases in the middle. DNA for the CDR3: TGTGCCAGCAGTGAAAGCAGGACCGGGGAGCTGTTTTTT. It encodes CASSESRTGELFF.

The V call is TRBV18, the J call TRBJ1-2; possible D gene TRBD1, 5 bases. Looked up from germline, CDR1 is KGHSH and CDR2 is LQKENI. Trimming removed 0 bases at V and 3 bases at J, with 8 bases between. CDR3 length: 14 amino acids. This CDR3 is CASSPPSRDYGYTF. The CDR3 DNA follows: TGTGCCAGCTCACCACCTTCCAGGGACTATGGCTACACCTTC. Full variable domain (rest looked up from reference TRBV18 and TRBJ1-2): NAGVMQNPRHLVRRRGQEARLRCSPMKGHSHVYWYRQLPEEGLKFMVYLQKENIIDESGMPKERFSAEFPKEGPSILRIQQVVRGDSAAYFCASSPPSRDYGYTFGSGTRLTVV.